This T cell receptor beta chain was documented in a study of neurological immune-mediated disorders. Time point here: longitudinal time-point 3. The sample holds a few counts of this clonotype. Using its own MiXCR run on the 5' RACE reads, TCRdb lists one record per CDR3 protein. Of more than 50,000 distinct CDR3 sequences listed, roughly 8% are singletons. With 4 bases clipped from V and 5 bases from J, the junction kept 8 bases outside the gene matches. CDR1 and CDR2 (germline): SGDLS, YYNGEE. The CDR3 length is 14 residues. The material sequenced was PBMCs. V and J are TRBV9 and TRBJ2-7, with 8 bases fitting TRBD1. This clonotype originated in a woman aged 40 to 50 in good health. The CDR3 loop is CASSMGQDFHEQYF. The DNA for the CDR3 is TGTGCCAGCAGCATGGGACAGGACTTCCACGAGCAGTACTTC. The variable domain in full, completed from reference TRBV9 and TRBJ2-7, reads DSGVTQTPKHLITATGQRVTLRCSPRSGDLSVYWYQQSLDQGLQFLIQYYNGEERAKGNILERFSAQQFPDLHSELNLSSLELGDSALYFCASSMGQDFHEQYFGPGTRLTVT.